The rows below give T cell receptor beta chains drawn from one sample of a study of blood T cell repertoires in COVID-19. TCRdb's copy holds only in-frame clones and misses some; the assay was immunoSEQ multiplex PCR. The sample lists hundreds of thousands of clones, about 87% seen once, with around 1.9% in the top ten. The sequenced material came from PBMCs or T cells enriched from blood (not recorded which). These TCRs come from a man between 40 and 49 years old in a cohort exposed to, infected with or recovered from COVID-19 (not recorded which). The CDR3 runs from the conserved cysteine through the conserved F or W. Each record gives: CDR3 protein, CDR3 DNA, CDR3 length, J gene, clone size, V gene, D gene. A D gene is named only where the DNA matches it firmly. A row's size may be missing; if present it is once, few, many or a size class.

CDR3: CASSFRGSGGYNEQFF
DNA: TGTGCCAGCAGTTTTAGGGGGTCAGGGGGCTACAATGAGCAGTTCTTC
length: 16
J: TRBJ2-1
size: .
V: TRBV27
D: TRBD1

CDR3: CASSYGLGNQPQHF
DNA: TGTGCCAGCTCATACGGACTGGGCAATCAGCCCCAGCATTTT
length: 14
J: TRBJ1-5
size: .
V: TRBV18
D: .

CDR3: CASRGGGGEGGYTF
DNA: TGTGCCAGCAGGGGAGGGGGGGGCGAGGGTGGCTACACCTTC
length: 14
J: TRBJ1-2
size: .
V: TRBV27
D: .

CDR3: CASSHDGGDEQYF
DNA: TGTGCCAGCAGCCATGATGGGGGCGACGAGCAGTACTTC
length: 13
J: TRBJ2-7
size: .
V: TRBV3-1/TRBV3-2
D: .

CDR3: CASSLGLNYGYTF
DNA: TGCGCCAGCAGCTTGGGTCTGAACTATGGCTACACCTTC
length: 13
J: TRBJ1-2
size: .
V: TRBV5-1
D: .

CDR3: CASSPGSSGANVLTF
DNA: TGTGCCAGCAGTCCAGGGTCGTCTGGGGCCAACGTCCTGACTTTC
length: 15
J: TRBJ2-6
size: .
V: TRBV7-3
D: .

CDR3: CASSNPAGLFTNEQFF
DNA: TGCGCCAGCAGCAACCCCGCGGGACTATTTACCAATGAGCAGTTCTTC
length: 16
J: TRBJ2-1
size: .
V: TRBV5-1
D: TRBD2

CDR3: CASSPGLAGGGQETQYF
DNA: TGTGCCAGCAGCCCAGGACTAGCGGGAGGAGGGCAAGAGACCCAGTACTTC
length: 17
J: TRBJ2-5
size: .
V: TRBV9
D: TRBD2

CDR3: CASSFYRDRGFSGNTIYF
DNA: TGTGCCAGCAGCTTTTACCGGGACAGGGGCTTCTCTGGAAACACCATATATTTT
length: 18
J: TRBJ1-3
size: .
V: TRBV5-6
D: TRBD1

CDR3: CASSEMGLAGRPGSYEQYF
DNA: TGCGCCAGCAGTGAGATGGGACTAGCGGGCCGGCCGGGCTCCTACGAGCAGTACTTC
length: 19
J: TRBJ2-7
size: .
V: TRBV10-1
D: TRBD2

CDR3: CASRDPGLARGEQYF
DNA: TGTGCCAGCAGAGACCCGGGACTAGCCCGGGGCGAGCAGTACTTC
length: 15
J: TRBJ2-7
size: .
V: TRBV11-2
D: TRBD2

CDR3: CASSQVGRHNEQYF
DNA: TGTGCCAGTAGTCAAGTCGGGAGACACAACGAGCAGTACTTC
length: 14
J: TRBJ2-7
size: .
V: TRBV19
D: .

CDR3: CASRLSERAWRVNF
DNA: TGCGCCAGCCGACTTTCTGAGAGGGCATGGAGGGTAAACTTC
length: 14
J: TRBJ2-7
size: .
V: TRBV5-1
D: .

CDR3: CASSRQGALHEQYF
DNA: TGTGCCAGCAGTAGACAGGGGGCCTTACACGAGCAGTACTTC
length: 14
J: TRBJ2-7
size: .
V: TRBV2
D: TRBD1

CDR3: CASSFRGPNEQYF
DNA: TGTGCCAGCAGCTTTAGGGGGCCCAACGAGCAGTACTTC
length: 13
J: TRBJ2-7
size: .
V: TRBV5-4
D: TRBD1

CDR3: CASSQDKGQGRPASGANVLTF
DNA: TGCGCCAGCAGCCAAGACAAGGGACAGGGCCGTCCGGCCTCTGGGGCCAACGTCCTGACTTTC
length: 21
J: TRBJ2-6
size: .
V: TRBV4-1
D: TRBD1

CDR3: CASSTSGSPYNEQFF
DNA: TGTGCCAGCAGCACTAGCGGGAGTCCCTACAATGAGCAGTTCTTC
length: 15
J: TRBJ2-1
size: few
V: TRBV2
D: TRBD2

CDR3: CASSLRGTFSYEQYF
DNA: TGTGCCAGCAGCCTGAGGGGGACATTCTCCTACGAGCAGTACTTC
length: 15
J: TRBJ2-7
size: .
V: TRBV5-6
D: .

CDR3: CASSIAGSGNTIYF
DNA: TGTGCCAGTAGTATAGCAGGTTCTGGAAACACCATATATTTT
length: 14
J: TRBJ1-3
size: .
V: TRBV19
D: .

CDR3: CASSPRQRYEQYF
DNA: TGTGCCAGCTCACCCCGACAGAGATACGAGCAGTACTTC
length: 13
J: TRBJ2-7
size: few
V: TRBV18
D: .

CDR3: CASSTSGTDTQYF
DNA: TGTGCCAGCAGCACTAGCGGCACAGATACGCAGTATTTT
length: 13
J: TRBJ2-3
size: .
V: TRBV3-1/TRBV3-2
D: TRBD2

CDR3: CAISESIRSSGRTDTQYF
DNA: TGTGCCATCAGTGAGTCGATCAGGTCTAGCGGGCGGACAGATACGCAGTATTTT
length: 18
J: TRBJ2-3
size: .
V: TRBV10-3
D: TRBD2

CDR3: CASSLEGTGGGQPQHF
DNA: TGCGCCAGCAGCTTGGAAGGTACAGGCGGTGGGCAGCCCCAGCATTTT
length: 16
J: TRBJ1-5
size: .
V: TRBV5-1
D: .

CDR3: CASSLGTSGRAADTQYF
DNA: TGTGCCAGCAGTTTAGGGACTAGCGGGAGGGCGGCAGATACGCAGTATTTT
length: 17
J: TRBJ2-3
size: .
V: TRBV28
D: TRBD2

CDR3: CASSLGSGAQYF
DNA: TGTGCCAGCAGCTTAGGCTCCGGGGCCCAGTACTTC
length: 12
J: TRBJ2-5
size: once
V: TRBV5-4
D: .

CDR3: CASSQGSAQPQHF
DNA: TGTGCCAGCAGCCAGGGTTCGGCTCAGCCCCAGCATTTT
length: 13
J: TRBJ1-5
size: once
V: TRBV7-9
D: .

CDR3: CASSQDRSGPLHF
DNA: TGCGCCAGCAGCCAAGATCGTTCAGGCCCACTCCACTTT
length: 13
J: TRBJ1-6
size: .
V: TRBV4-1
D: .

CDR3: CASRRQGSYEQYF
DNA: TGTGCCAGCAGGCGACAGGGCTCCTACGAGCAGTACTTC
length: 13
J: TRBJ2-7
size: few
V: TRBV28
D: TRBD1

CDR3: CASSFGGGPTETQYF
DNA: TGTGCCAGCAGTTTTGGGGGAGGGCCCACAGAGACCCAGTACTTC
length: 15
J: TRBJ2-5
size: .
V: TRBV27
D: TRBD2

CDR3: CASSLAARQGGEEQYF
DNA: TGCGCCAGCAGCTTGGCCGCACGACAGGGGGGAGAGGAGCAGTACTTC
length: 16
J: TRBJ2-7
size: .
V: TRBV5-1
D: TRBD1

CDR3: CASRLDRGREKLFF
DNA: TGTGCCAGCAGGTTGGACAGGGGACGAGAAAAACTGTTTTTT
length: 14
J: TRBJ1-4
size: once
V: TRBV6-5
D: TRBD1

CDR3: CASRPGQGRTGELFF
DNA: TGTGCCAGTAGACCGGGACAGGGCAGGACCGGGGAGCTGTTTTTT
length: 15
J: TRBJ2-2
size: .
V: TRBV19
D: TRBD1

CDR3: CASSIARRGNVKGSNQPQHF
DNA: TGTGCCAGTAGTATCGCTCGTAGGGGGAACGTAAAGGGAAGCAATCAGCCCCAGCATTTT
length: 20
J: TRBJ1-5
size: .
V: TRBV19
D: .

CDR3: CASSEGRGYTF
DNA: TGTGCCAGCAGTGAAGGCAGGGGGTACACCTTC
length: 11
J: TRBJ1-2
size: once
V: TRBV6-1
D: TRBD1

CDR3: CASSASWSADTQYF
DNA: TGTGCCAGCAGCGCTAGCTGGAGTGCAGATACGCAGTATTTT
length: 14
J: TRBJ2-3
size: once
V: TRBV9
D: .

CDR3: CASSLAYEQYF
DNA: TGTGCCAGCAGCTTGGCGTACGAGCAGTACTTC
length: 11
J: TRBJ2-7
size: .
V: TRBV5-5
D: .

CDR3: CALRTGRETQYF
DNA: TGTGCCTTGAGGACAGGACGGGAGACCCAGTACTTC
length: 12
J: TRBJ2-5
size: .
V: TRBV30
D: TRBD1

CDR3: CASSLQGADGELFF
DNA: TGCGCCAGCAGCCTCCAGGGGGCGGACGGGGAGCTGTTTTTT
length: 14
J: TRBJ2-2
size: .
V: TRBV5-1
D: TRBD1

CDR3: CAWSVSGYEQFF
DNA: TGTGCCTGGAGTGTATCAGGATATGAGCAGTTCTTC
length: 12
J: TRBJ2-1
size: .
V: TRBV30
D: .

CDR3: CASSSTSVYEQYF
DNA: TGCGCCAGCAGCTCGACTAGCGTCTACGAGCAGTACTTC
length: 13
J: TRBJ2-7
size: once
V: TRBV5-1
D: TRBD2

CDR3: CASSLGLAGENTGELFF
DNA: TGCGCCAGCAGCTTGGGACTAGCGGGTGAGAACACCGGGGAGCTGTTTTTT
length: 17
J: TRBJ2-2
size: once
V: TRBV5-1
D: TRBD2

CDR3: CASTGEGDGYTF
DNA: TGTGCCAGCACGGGTGAGGGAGATGGCTACACCTTC
length: 12
J: TRBJ1-2
size: once
V: TRBV28
D: .

CDR3: CASSPVRGQGSYNEQFF
DNA: TGTGCCAGCTCACCAGTCCGGGGACAGGGCTCCTACAATGAGCAGTTCTTC
length: 17
J: TRBJ2-1
size: once
V: TRBV18
D: TRBD1

CDR3: CASSLSGQMNQPQHF
DNA: TGTGCCAGCAGTTTATCGGGACAGATGAATCAGCCCCAGCATTTT
length: 15
J: TRBJ1-5
size: .
V: TRBV27
D: TRBD1

CDR3: CASSFWGPDTQYF
DNA: TGTGCCAGCAGCTTCTGGGGCCCAGATACGCAGTATTTT
length: 13
J: TRBJ2-3
size: .
V: TRBV11-2
D: .

CDR3: CSASPSRGQGETQYF
DNA: TGCAGTGCTAGTCCTTCCAGGGGGCAGGGAGAGACCCAGTACTTC
length: 15
J: TRBJ2-5
size: .
V: TRBV20-1
D: TRBD1

CDR3: CASRTGTGGEKLFF
DNA: TGTGCCAGCAGAACCGGGACAGGGGGTGAAAAACTGTTTTTT
length: 14
J: TRBJ1-4
size: .
V: TRBV7-9
D: TRBD1

CDR3: CSAAGLAGSGEQYF
DNA: TGCAGCGCAGCGGGACTAGCGGGAAGTGGAGAGCAGTACTTC
length: 14
J: TRBJ2-7
size: .
V: TRBV29-1
D: TRBD2

CDR3: CASSLLGEGNTEAFF
DNA: TGCGCCAGCAGTTTACTAGGAGAGGGCAACACTGAAGCTTTCTTT
length: 15
J: TRBJ1-1
size: .
V: TRBV10-2
D: .

CDR3: CASSIYDFQPQHF
DNA: TGTGCCAGCAGCATTTATGACTTCCAGCCCCAGCATTTT
length: 13
J: TRBJ1-5
size: .
V: TRBV7-6
D: .

CDR3: CASSPGQGVFNYTF
DNA: TGTGCCAGCAGCCCGGGACAGGGAGTTTTTAATTACACCTTC
length: 14
J: TRBJ1-2
size: few
V: TRBV7-9
D: TRBD1

CDR3: CASSDCRTYEQYF
DNA: TGTGCCAGCAGTGACTGCAGAACCTACGAGCAGTACTTC
length: 13
J: TRBJ2-7
size: .
V: TRBV6-4
D: .

CDR3: CASSLRMTSGGAYNEQFF
DNA: TGTGCCAGCAGCCTGCGGATGACATCAGGGGGCGCGTACAATGAGCAGTTCTTC
length: 18
J: TRBJ2-1
size: .
V: TRBV5-4
D: TRBD1

CDR3: CASSFSDRTEAFF
DNA: TGTGCCAGCAGTTTCTCAGACAGGACTGAAGCTTTCTTT
length: 13
J: TRBJ1-1
size: once
V: TRBV28
D: .

CDR3: CASSGKTGVRGGYEQYF
DNA: TGTGCCAGCAGCGGGAAGACAGGTGTGAGGGGGGGCTACGAGCAGTACTTC
length: 17
J: TRBJ2-7
size: .
V: TRBV5-6
D: .

CDR3: CAISRDRVTEAFF
DNA: TGTGCCATCAGCCGGGACAGGGTCACTGAAGCTTTCTTT
length: 13
J: TRBJ1-1
size: .
V: TRBV10-3
D: TRBD1

CDR3: CASSPSGQTFEAFF
DNA: TGTGCCAGCTCACCATCGGGACAGACCTTCGAAGCTTTCTTT
length: 14
J: TRBJ1-1
size: .
V: TRBV18
D: TRBD1